This entry lists 22 T cell receptor beta chains sequenced from one sample in a study of blood T cell repertoires in COVID-19. The assay was immunoSEQ multiplex PCR, and TCRdb's table has in-frame clones only and misses some. The sample has under 250,000 clones; around 82% are singletons. Sequencing was performed on peripheral blood. The receptor source for this set is a woman aged 40 to 50 with acute or convalescent COVID-19.

The sample holds a few counts of this clone. The chain employs TRBV19 and TRBJ1-3; D call uncertain. The germline V gene has CDR1 LNHDA and CDR2 SQIVND (reference sequence). This CDR3 is built from 14 residues. Between the trimmed V and J ends, which lost 5 bases and 0 bases, there was a span of 8 bases. In DNA, the CDR3 is TGTGCCAGTAGTGAGCGGAGCTCTGGAAACACCATATATTTT. This gives the protein CASSERSSGNTIYF.

This chain uses TRBV6-4 with TRBJ2-3; 8 bases fit TRBD2. The CDR3 runs to 15 residues. The germline gives CDR1 MRHNA, CDR2 SNTAGT. J gave up 2 bases and V 3 bases, and 4 bases lay outside the gene matches. The CDR3, as DNA: TGTGCCAGCAGTGAGGTAGCGGGGTCCACAGATACGCAGTATTTT. It yields the protein CASSEVAGSTDTQYF.

The chain has TRBV20-1 and TRBJ2-5; D is undetermined. Germline V CDR1 and CDR2: DFQATT, SNEGSKA (reference sequence). Trimming shortened V by 0 bases and J by 10 bases, and 9 bases separated the two germline ends. This CDR3 has 11 amino acids. The chain's CDR3 is CSARDSRDQYF. The CDR3 DNA follows: TGCAGTGCTAGAGATAGCAGAGACCAGTACTTC.

This sequence joins TRBV15 and TRBJ1-6; D may be TRBD1 (5 bases). Germline values: CDR1 LNHNV, CDR2 YYDKDF (reference sequence). Trimming took off 3 bases at V and 8 bases at J, with 14 bases between the two ends. The CDR3 totals 15 residues. The CDR3 nucleotides are TGTGCCACCAGCAGGGCCCGGGGGGGTGATTCACCCCTCCACTTT. It translates to CATSRARGGDSPLHF.

J is TRBJ2-1 and V is TRBV11-3; D ambiguous. Germline assignment: CDR1 SGHNT and CDR2 YENEEA. V lost 4 bases, J lost 10 bases, and 14 bases lay in between. This CDR3 is 13 amino acids long. The CDR3 is CASSYANKKEQFF. The CDR3 nucleotides are TGTGCCAGCAGCTACGCTAATAAGAAAGAGCAGTTCTTC. The full variable domain, with the rest looked up from reference TRBV11-3 and TRBJ2-1, is EAGVVQSPRYKIIEKKQPVAFWCNPISGHNTLYWYLQNLGQGPELLIRYENEEAVDDSQLPKDRFSAERLKGVDSTLKIQPAELGDSAVYLCASSYANKKEQFFGPGTRLTVL.

The chain combines TRBV3-1 (or the pseudogene TRBV3-2) with TRBJ2-6; D perhaps matches TRBD1 (5 bases). The CDR3 consists of 15 residues. Germline CDR1 LGHDT, CDR2 YNNKEL (reference sequence). V was pared by 4 bases and J by 6 bases, with 13 bases between. Here the CDR3 DNA reads TGTGCCAGCAGCCGTGACAGCCCTTTGGCCAACGTCCTGACTTTC. Encoded protein: CASSRDSPLANVLTF.

The chain recombines TRBV2 with TRBJ2-4; D remains ambiguous. Germline lookup yields CDR1 SNHLY and CDR2 FYNNEI. The CDR3 loop spans 15 amino acids. The germline V and J ends were trimmed by 0 bases and 0 bases, with 6 bases remaining between them. The CDR3 loop reads CASSEAELAKNIQYF. CDR3 nucleotide sequence: TGTGCCAGCAGTGAAGCCGAGTTAGCCAAAAACATTCAGTACTTC.

This clone occurred a few times. This sequence joins TRBV2 and TRBJ2-7; a weak D match, TRBD1 (6 bases). The CDR3 has 12 amino acids. Deletions cut 2 bases from V and 10 bases from J, with 12 bases between. The V gene's germline CDR1 is SNHLY and CDR2 FYNNEI. CDR3 coding DNA: TGTGCCAGCAGTGAAACCGGACAGATTCAGTACTTC. Amino acids: CASSETGQIQYF.

V and J are TRBV27 and TRBJ2-3, with D hard to call. The CDR3 is 14 amino acids. Trimming stripped 7 bases from V and 0 bases from J, with 11 bases between. Germline-derived CDR1 and CDR2 are MNHEY and SMNVEV (reference sequence). CDR3 coding DNA: TGTGCCAGCACCGGGTCAGCTAGCACAGATACGCAGTATTTT. It is translated as CASTGSASTDTQYF.

This clone has more than one count but fewer than ten. This rearrangement joins TRBV10-3 to TRBJ1-4; D call uncertain. The CDR3 spans 14 residues. The germline V and J ends were trimmed by 11 bases and 0 bases, with 13 bases remaining between them. Germline V gene data show CDR1 as ENHRY and CDR2 as SYGVKD. Here the CDR3 reads CASGEGATNEKLFF. The CDR3 region has the DNA TGTGCCTCCGGGGAAGGCGCAACTAATGAAAAACTGTTTTTT.

The gene calls are TRBV12-3 or TRBV12-4 and TRBJ1-2; weak D call: TRBD1 (5 bases). V gave up 2 bases and J gave up 7 bases, with 11 bases separating them. CDR3 size: 13 residues. The CDR3 sequence is CASSLKGVRGYTF. CDR3 nucleotides: TGTGCCAGCAGTTTAAAAGGGGTTCGTGGCTACACCTTC.

The chain links TRBV6-4 to TRBJ2-7, with 8 bases matching TRBD2. This CDR3 region has 15 residues. J lost 7 bases, V lost 5 bases, and 13 bases had no gene match. From germline, CDR1 is MRHNA and CDR2 SNTAGT. The CDR3 here is CASSPGGTRAGEQYF. In DNA, the CDR3 is TGTGCCAGCAGTCCGGGGGGGACTCGGGCCGGAGAGCAGTACTTC.

The chain carries TRBV2 and TRBJ2-6, with TRBD2 identical over 8 bases. Germline V gene data show CDR1 as SNHLY and CDR2 as FYNNEI. The ends lost 3 bases at V and 3 bases at J; junction bases unmatched: 4. CDR3 size: 16 residues. The DNA of the CDR3 is TGTGCCAGCAGTGACGGGGGGGCCTTTGGGGCCAACGTCCTGACTTTC. Its protein is CASSDGGAFGANVLTF.

The chain is built from TRBV9 and TRBJ2-6; TRBD1 matches at 8 bases. J was trimmed by 4 bases and V by 5 bases; bases with no gene match: 8. The CDR3 length is 16 residues. CDR1 is SGDLS, CDR2 YYNGEE, per germline. The CDR3 DNA reads TGTGCCAGCAGTTACATGACAGGGGCAGGGGCCAACGTCCTGACTTTC. As protein: CASSYMTGAGANVLTF. Full variable domain (outside the CDR3, taken from reference TRBV9 and TRBJ2-6): DSGVTQTPKHLITATGQRVTLRCSPRSGDLSVYWYQQSLDQGLQFLIQYYNGEERAKGNILERFSAQQFPDLHSELNLSSLELGDSALYFCASSYMTGAGANVLTFGAGSRLTVL.

V gene TRBV7-3 combines with J gene TRBJ2-1; TRBD2 might be the D (6 bases). CDR1 SGHTA and CDR2 FQGTGA come from the germline V gene. The germline V and J ends were trimmed by 5 bases and 0 bases, with 11 bases remaining between them. CDR3 length equals 15 residues. As DNA, the CDR3 is TGTGCCAGCAGCGATACTAGCAGCTCCTACAATGAGCAGTTCTTC. Its protein product is CASSDTSSSYNEQFF.

The V and J genes are TRBV29-1 and TRBJ1-1, with D tentatively TRBD1 (5 bases). V was clipped by 3 bases and J by 5 bases, with 13 bases between them. The CDR3 consists of 13 residues. Germline V gene lookup returns CDR1 SQVTM and CDR2 ANQGSEA. The CDR3 DNA is TGCAGCGTTGATCCGCAGGGTAAGACTGAAGCTTTCTTT. Translation: CSVDPQGKTEAFF.

V usage is TRBV9 and J usage is TRBJ2-7; 7 nucleotides align to TRBD1. The CDR3 is made up of 15 amino acids. The V and J ends lost 1 base and 5 bases, in that order; junction bases with no gene match: 9. In germline, CDR1 is SGDLS, CDR2 YYNGEE. The CDR3 region is CASSVTQGLGNEQYF. CDR3 sequence (DNA): TGTGCCAGCAGCGTAACACAGGGGCTAGGGAACGAGCAGTACTTC. Full variable domain (rest looked up from reference TRBV9 and TRBJ2-7): DSGVTQTPKHLITATGQRVTLRCSPRSGDLSVYWYQQSLDQGLQFLIQYYNGEERAKGNILERFSAQQFPDLHSELNLSSLELGDSALYFCASSVTQGLGNEQYFGPGTRLTVT.

This chain links TRBV7-9 with TRBJ1-6, with TRBD1 as a possible D gene (5 bases). Trimming pared 4 bases from V and 8 bases from J, leaving 15 bases between. This CDR3 comprises 15 residues. Germline-derived CDR1 and CDR2 are SEHNR and FQNEAQ (reference sequence). CDR3 coding DNA: TGTGCCAGCAGCTCCTCCGCGGGGGGGGATTCACCCCTCCACTTT. Encoded protein: CASSSSAGGDSPLHF.

This clone has a single count. This chain links TRBV25-1 with TRBJ2-2, with D possibly TRBD2 on 5 matching bases. CDR3 size: 14 residues. V lost 8 bases and J lost 4, with 14 bases in between. Germline V CDR1 and CDR2: MGHDK, SYGVNS. Here the CDR3 DNA reads TGTGCCAGCGGCCGCGTGGCGGGCACCGGGGAGCTGTTTTTT. As protein: CASGRVAGTGELFF. The full variable domain, its missing parts supplied by reference TRBV25-1 and TRBJ2-2, is EADIYQTPRYLVIGTGKKITLECSQTMGHDKMYWYQQDPGMELHLIHYSYGVNSTEKGDLSSESTVSRIRTEHFPLTLESARPSHTSQYLCASGRVAGTGELFFGEGSRLTVL.

The chain couples TRBV5-1 to TRBJ2-2; D uncertain. This CDR3 region has 13 residues. CDR1 is SGHRS, CDR2 YFSETQ, per germline. V lost 4 bases and J 6 bases, leaving 10 bases between the germline ends. In DNA form, the CDR3 reads TGCGCCAGCAGCACTCGGGTTTCCGGGGAGCTGTTTTTT. Protein product: CASSTRVSGELFF.

In this sample, this clone turned up once. J is TRBJ1-1 and V is TRBV15; TRBD1 matches at 12 bases. The CDR3 totals 18 residues. V trimming: 2 bases; J trimming: 4 bases; junction bases outside the gene matches: 11. Looked up from germline, CDR1 is LNHNV and CDR2 is YYDKDF (reference sequence). The CDR3 region has the DNA TGTGCCACCAGCAGACCTCCCGGGACAGGGGGCCAAGGCACTGAAGCTTTCTTT. Residues: CATSRPPGTGGQGTEAFF.

In its sample, this clone was seen once. The rearrangement joins TRBV28 to TRBJ1-6; 9 nucleotides align to TRBD1. This CDR3 is built from 14 residues. Trimming cost V 3 bases and J 10 bases; bases outside gene matches: 4. Germline V gives CDR1 MDHEN, CDR2 SYDVKM. DNA for the CDR3: TGTGCCAGCAGTTTGGGACAGGGAGGCTCACCCCTCCACTTT. Protein product: CASSLGQGGSPLHF.